This TCR beta chain was sequenced during a study of technical replicates of blood from a handful of donors. This CDR3 is built from 15 residues. Germline assignment: CDR1 SGHDT and CDR2 YYEEEE. Trimming took 2 bases from V and 6 from J; bases not matched to a gene: 6. Profiled with immunoSEQ multiplex PCR; TCRdb holds only in-frame clones, not every one. The sample yields about 76,000 clones, 80% to 90% seen once. Sequenced sample: PBMCs. The chain couples TRBV5-6 to TRBJ1-1; 11 bases agree with TRBD1. The TCR sequence derives from a human donor in good health. Some clones in this sample may be carry-over from other donors' samples. The CDR3 bases are TGTGCCAGCAGCTTTGGAGGACAGGGGGCGGCTGAAGCTTTCTTT. This encodes CASSFGGQGAAEAFF.